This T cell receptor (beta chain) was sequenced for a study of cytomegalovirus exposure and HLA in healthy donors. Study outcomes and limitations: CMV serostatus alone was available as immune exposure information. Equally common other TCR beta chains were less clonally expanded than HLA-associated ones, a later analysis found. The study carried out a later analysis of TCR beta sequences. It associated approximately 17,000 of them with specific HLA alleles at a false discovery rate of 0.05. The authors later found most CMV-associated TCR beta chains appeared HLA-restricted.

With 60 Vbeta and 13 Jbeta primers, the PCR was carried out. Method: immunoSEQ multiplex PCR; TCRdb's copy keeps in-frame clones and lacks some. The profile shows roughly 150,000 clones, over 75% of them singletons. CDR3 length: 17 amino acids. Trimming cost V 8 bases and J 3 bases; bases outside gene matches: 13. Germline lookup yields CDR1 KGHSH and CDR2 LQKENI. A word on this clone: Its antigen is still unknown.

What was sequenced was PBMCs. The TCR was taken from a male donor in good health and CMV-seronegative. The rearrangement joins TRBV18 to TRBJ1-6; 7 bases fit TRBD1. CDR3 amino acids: CASRQGNEGNYNSPLHF. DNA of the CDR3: TGTGCCAGCCGACAGGGCAATGAGGGGAACTATAATTCACCCCTCCACTTT.